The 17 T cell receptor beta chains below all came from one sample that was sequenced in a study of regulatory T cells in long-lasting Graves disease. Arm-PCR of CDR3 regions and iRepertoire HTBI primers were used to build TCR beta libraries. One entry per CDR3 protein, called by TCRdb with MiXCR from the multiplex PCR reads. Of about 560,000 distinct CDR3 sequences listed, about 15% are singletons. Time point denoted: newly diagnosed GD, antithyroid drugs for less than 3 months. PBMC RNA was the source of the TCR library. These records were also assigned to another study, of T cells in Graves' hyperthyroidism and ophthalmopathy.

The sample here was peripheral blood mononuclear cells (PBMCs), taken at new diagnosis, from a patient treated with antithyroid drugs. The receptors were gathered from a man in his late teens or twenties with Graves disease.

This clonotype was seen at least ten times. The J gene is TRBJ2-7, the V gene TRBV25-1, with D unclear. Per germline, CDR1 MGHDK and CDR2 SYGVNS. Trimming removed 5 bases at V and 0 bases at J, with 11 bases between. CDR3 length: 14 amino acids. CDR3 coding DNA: TGTGCCAGCAGTCTTGGGCATAGCTCCTACGAGCAGTACTTC. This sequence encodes CASSLGHSSYEQYF.

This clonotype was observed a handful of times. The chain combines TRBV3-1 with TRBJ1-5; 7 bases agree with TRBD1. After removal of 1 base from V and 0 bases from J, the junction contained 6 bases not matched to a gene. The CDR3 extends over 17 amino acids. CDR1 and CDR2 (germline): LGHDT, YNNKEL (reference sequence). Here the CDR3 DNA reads TGTGCCAGCAGCCAAGGATCAGGGGGATTTAGCAATCAGCCCCAGCATTTT. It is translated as CASSQGSGGFSNQPQHF.

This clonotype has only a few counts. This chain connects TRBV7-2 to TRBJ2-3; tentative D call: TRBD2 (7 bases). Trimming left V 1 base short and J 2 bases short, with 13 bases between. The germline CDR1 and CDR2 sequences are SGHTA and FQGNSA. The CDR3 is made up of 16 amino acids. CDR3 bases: TGTGCCAGCAGCTTAGAGGGGGGGGCGATCACAGATACGCAGTATTTT. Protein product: CASSLEGGAITDTQYF.

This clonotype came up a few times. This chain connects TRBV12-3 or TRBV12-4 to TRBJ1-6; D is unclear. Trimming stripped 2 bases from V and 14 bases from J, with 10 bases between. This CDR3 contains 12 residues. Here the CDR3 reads CASSLLYEALHF. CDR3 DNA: TGTGCCAGCAGTTTACTGTACGAGGCCCTCCACTTT.

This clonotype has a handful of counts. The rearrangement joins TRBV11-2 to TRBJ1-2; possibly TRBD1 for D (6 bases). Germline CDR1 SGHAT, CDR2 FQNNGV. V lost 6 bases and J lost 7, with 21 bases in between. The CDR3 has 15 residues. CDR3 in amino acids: CASSQLRGIDCGYTF. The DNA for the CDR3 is TGTGCCAGCAGTCAGCTCAGGGGAATCGACTGTGGCTACACCTTC.

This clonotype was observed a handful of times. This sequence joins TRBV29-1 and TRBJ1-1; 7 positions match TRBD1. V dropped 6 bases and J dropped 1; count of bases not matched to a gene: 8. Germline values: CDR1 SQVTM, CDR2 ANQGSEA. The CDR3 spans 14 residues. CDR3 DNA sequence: TGCAGCGTAGACCGGACAGGCCAGAACACTGAAGCTTTCTTT. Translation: CSVDRTGQNTEAFF.

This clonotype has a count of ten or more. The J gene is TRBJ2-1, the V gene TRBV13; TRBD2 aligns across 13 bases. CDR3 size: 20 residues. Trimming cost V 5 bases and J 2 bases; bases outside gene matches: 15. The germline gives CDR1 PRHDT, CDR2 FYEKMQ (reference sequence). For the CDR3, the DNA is TGTGCCAGCAGCCAGCAATCGACTAGCGGGAGGAATTCCGCCTACAATGAGCAGTTCTTC. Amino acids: CASSQQSTSGRNSAYNEQFF.

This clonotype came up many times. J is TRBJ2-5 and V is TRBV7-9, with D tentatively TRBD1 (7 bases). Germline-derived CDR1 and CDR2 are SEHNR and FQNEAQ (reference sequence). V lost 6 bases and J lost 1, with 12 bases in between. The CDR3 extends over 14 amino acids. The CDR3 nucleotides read TGTGCCAGCAGTTTGCGGGACAGCCAAGAGACCCAGTACTTC. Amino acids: CASSLRDSQETQYF.

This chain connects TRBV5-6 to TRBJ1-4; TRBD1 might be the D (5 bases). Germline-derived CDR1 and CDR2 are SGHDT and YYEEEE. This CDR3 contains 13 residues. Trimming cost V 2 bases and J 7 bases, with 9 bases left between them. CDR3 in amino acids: CASSFWGGEKLFF. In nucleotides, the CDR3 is TGTGCCAGCAGCTTCTGGGGGGGTGAAAAACTGTTTTTT.

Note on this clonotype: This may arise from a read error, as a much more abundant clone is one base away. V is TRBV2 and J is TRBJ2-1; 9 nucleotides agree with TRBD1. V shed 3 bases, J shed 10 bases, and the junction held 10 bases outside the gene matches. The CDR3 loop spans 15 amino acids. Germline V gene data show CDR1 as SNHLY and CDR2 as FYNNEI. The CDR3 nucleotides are TGTGCCAGCAGTGATCCCGGGACAGGGTCCTACGAGCAGTTCTTC. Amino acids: CASSDPGTGSYEQFF.

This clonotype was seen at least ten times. CDR3 sequence: CASSLREWNTEAFF. The CDR3 DNA reads as TGTGCCAGCAGTTTACGGGAGTGGAACACTGAAGCTTTCTTT. The chain has TRBV12-3 or TRBV12-4 and TRBJ1-1; D is ambiguous. The CDR3 is made up of 14 amino acids. V lost 2 bases, J lost 1 base, and 8 bases lay in between.

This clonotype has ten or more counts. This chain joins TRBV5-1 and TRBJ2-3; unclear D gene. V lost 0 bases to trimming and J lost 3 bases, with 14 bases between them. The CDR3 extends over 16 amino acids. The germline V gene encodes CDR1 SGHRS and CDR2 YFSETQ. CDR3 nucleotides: TGCGCCAGCAGCTTGGCCGGCCTCAGCGTTACAGATACGCAGTATTTT. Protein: CASSLAGLSVTDTQYF.

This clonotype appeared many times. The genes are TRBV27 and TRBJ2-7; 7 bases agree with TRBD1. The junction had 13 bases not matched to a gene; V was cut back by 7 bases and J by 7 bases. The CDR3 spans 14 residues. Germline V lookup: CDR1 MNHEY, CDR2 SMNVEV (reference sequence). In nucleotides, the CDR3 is TGTGCCAGCAAGCCTACAGGGGTTGTGTTAGAGCAGTACTTC. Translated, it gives CASKPTGVVLEQYF.

CDR3 region: CASSVHSGMTDTQYF. The CDR3 coding sequence is TGTGCCAGCAGTGTTCATAGCGGGATGACAGATACGCAGTATTTT. The chain has TRBV6-1 and TRBJ2-3; 8 bases align to TRBD2. The V gene's germline CDR1 is MNHNS and CDR2 SASEGT. CDR3 length: 15 residues. The V and J ends lost 4 bases and 3 bases, in that order; junction bases with no gene match: 6.

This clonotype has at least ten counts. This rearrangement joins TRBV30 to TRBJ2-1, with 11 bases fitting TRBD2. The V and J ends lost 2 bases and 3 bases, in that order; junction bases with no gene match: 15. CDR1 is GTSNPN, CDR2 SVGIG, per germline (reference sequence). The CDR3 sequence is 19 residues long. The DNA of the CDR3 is TGTGCCTGGAGTCCCTACCGCTTAGCGGGAGGGATAGACTACAATGAGCAGTTCTTC. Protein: CAWSPYRLAGGIDYNEQFF.

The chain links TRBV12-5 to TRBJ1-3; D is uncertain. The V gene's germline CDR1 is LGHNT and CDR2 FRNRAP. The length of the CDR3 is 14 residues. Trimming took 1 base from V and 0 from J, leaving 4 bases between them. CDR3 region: CASGLGYSGNTIYF. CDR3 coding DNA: TGTGCTAGTGGTTTGGGGTACTCTGGAAACACCATATATTTT.

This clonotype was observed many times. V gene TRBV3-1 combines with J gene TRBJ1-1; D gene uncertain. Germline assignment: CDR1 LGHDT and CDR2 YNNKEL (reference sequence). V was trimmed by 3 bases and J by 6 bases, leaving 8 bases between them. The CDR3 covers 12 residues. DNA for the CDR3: TGTGCCAGCAGCCATACTTACGCTGAAGCTTTCTTT. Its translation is CASSHTYAEAFF.